This TCR beta chain was captured by sequencing in a study of blood T cells in healthy people across ages. Per germline, CDR1 ENHRY and CDR2 SYGVKD. The CDR3 length is 10 residues. V was trimmed by 9 bases and J by 9 bases, leaving 8 bases between them. Together with a sample-barcoded 5' primer, a J-beta primer mix was included in a second PCR lasting roughly 6 to 12 cycles. TCRdb itself ran the 5' RACE reads through MiXCR, one entry per CDR3 protein. The sample records approximately 600,000 distinct CDR3 sequences, 58% being singletons. The sequenced sample consisted of blood. J is TRBJ2-2 and V is TRBV10-3; D ambiguous. This sequence was found in a man between 60 and 75 years old in good health. CDR3 in DNA: TGTGCCATGGGCGACCGGGAGCTGTTTTTT. This codes for CAMGDRELFF.